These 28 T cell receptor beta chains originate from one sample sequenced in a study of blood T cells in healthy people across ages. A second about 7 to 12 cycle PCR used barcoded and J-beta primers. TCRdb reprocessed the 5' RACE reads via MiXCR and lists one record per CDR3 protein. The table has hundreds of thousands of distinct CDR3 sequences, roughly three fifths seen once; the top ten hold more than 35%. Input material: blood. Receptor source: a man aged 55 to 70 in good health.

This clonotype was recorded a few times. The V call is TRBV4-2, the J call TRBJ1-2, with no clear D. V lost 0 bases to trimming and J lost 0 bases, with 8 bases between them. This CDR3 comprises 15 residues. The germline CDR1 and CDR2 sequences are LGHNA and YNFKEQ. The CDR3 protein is CASSQDPITNYGYTF. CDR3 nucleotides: TGTGCCAGCAGCCAAGATCCGATCACTAACTATGGCTACACCTTC.

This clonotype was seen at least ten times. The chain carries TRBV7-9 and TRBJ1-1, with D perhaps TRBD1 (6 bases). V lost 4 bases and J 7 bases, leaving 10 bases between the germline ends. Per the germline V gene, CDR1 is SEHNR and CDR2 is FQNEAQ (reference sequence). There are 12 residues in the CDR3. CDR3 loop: CASSSDSLEAFF. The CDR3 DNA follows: TGTGCCAGCAGCTCGGACAGCCTTGAAGCTTTCTTT.

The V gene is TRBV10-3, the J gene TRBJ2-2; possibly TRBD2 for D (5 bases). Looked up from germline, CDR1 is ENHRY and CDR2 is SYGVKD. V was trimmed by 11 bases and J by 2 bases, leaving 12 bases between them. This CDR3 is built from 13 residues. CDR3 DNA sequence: TGTGCCGTTACGGGGAATAACACCGGGGAGCTGTTTTTT. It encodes CAVTGNNTGELFF.

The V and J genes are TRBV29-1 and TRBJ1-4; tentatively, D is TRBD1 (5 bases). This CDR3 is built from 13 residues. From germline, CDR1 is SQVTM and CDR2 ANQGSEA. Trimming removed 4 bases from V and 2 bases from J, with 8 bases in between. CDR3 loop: CSVGRGTNEKLFF. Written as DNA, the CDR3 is TGCAGCGTTGGACGGGGGACTAATGAAAAACTGTTTTTT.

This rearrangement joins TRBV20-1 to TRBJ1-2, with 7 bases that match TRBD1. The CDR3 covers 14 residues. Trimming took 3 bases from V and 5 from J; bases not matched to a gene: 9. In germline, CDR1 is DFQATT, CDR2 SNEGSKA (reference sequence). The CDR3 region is CSARVGGRGYGYTF. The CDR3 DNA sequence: TGCAGTGCTAGGGTCGGCGGCAGGGGGTATGGCTACACCTTC.

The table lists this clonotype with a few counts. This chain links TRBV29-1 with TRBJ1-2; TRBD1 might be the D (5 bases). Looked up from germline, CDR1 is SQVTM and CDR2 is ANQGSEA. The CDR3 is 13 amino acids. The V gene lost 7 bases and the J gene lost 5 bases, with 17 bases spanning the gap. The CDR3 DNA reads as TGCAGCGCGGGCCGGGACGCGCTTTATGGCTACACCTTC. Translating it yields CSAGRDALYGYTF. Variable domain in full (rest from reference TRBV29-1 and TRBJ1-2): SAVISQKPSRDICQRGTSLTIQCQVDSQVTMMFWYRQQPGQSLTLIATANQGSEATYESGFVIDKFPISRPNLTFSTLTVSNMSPEDSSIYLCSAGRDALYGYTFGSGTRLTVV.

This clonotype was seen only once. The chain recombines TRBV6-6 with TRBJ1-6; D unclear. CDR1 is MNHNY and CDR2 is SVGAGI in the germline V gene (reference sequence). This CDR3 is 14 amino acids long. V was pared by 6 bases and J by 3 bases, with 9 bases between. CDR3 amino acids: CASSGIVYNSPLHF. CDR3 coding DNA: TGTGCCAGCAGCGGGATAGTCTATAATTCACCCCTCCACTTT.

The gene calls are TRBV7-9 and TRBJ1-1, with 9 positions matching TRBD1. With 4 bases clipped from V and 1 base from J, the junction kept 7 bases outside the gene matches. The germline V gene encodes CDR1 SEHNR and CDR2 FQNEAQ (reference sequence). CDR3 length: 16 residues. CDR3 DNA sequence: TGTGCCAGCAGCTCAACCGGGACAGGGACGAACACTGAAGCTTTCTTT. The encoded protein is CASSSTGTGTNTEAFF.

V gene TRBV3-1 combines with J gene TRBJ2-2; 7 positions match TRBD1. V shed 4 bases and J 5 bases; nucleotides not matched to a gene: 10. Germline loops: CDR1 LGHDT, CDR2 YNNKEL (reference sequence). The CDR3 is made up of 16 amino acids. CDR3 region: CASSRSGTAGTGELFF. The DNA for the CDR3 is TGTGCCAGCAGCCGAAGTGGGACAGCAGGGACCGGGGAGCTGTTTTTT.

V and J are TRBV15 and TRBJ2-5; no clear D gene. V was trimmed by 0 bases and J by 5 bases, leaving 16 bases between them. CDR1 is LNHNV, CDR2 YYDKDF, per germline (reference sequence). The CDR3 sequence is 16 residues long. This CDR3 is CATSRDPDPSRETQYF. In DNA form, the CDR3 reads TGTGCCACCAGCAGAGACCCAGACCCTTCGCGGGAGACCCAGTACTTC.

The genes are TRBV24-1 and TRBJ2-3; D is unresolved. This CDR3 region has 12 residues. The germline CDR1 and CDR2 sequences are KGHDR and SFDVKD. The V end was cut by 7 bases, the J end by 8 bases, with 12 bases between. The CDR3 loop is CATSGPPGTQYF. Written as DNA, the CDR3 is TGTGCCACCAGCGGACCGCCCGGTACGCAGTATTTT.

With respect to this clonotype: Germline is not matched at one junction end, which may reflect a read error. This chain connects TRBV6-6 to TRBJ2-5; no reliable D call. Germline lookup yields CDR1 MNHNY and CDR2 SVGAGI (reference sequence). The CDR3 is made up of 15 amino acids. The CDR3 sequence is CASSFRLGGQETQYF. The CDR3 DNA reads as TGTGCCAGTAGTTTCCGACTTGGCGGCCAAGAGACCCAGTACTTC.

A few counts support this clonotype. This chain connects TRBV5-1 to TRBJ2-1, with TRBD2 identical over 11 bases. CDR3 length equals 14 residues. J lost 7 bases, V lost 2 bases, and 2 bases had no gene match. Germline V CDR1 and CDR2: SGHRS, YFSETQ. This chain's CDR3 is CASSFPSGGNEQFF. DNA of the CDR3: TGCGCCAGCAGCTTCCCTAGCGGGGGGAATGAGCAGTTCTTC.

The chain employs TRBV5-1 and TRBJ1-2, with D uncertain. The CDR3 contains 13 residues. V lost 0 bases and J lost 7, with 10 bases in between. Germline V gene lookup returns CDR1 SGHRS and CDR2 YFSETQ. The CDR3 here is CASSLAGSAGYTF. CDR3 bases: TGCGCCAGCAGCTTGGCCGGGTCGGCTGGCTACACCTTC.

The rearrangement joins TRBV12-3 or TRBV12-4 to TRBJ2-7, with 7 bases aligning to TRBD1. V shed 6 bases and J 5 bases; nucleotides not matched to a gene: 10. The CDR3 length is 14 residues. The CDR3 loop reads CASSRGQSSHEQYF. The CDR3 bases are TGTGCCAGCAGCCGGGGACAGTCGTCCCACGAGCAGTACTTC.

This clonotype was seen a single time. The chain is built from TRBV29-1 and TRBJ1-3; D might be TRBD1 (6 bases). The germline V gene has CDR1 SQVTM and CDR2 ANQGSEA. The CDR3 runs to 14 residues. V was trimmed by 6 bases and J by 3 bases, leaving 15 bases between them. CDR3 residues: CSVTGQTGGNTIYF. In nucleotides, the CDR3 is TGCAGCGTGACCGGACAGACCGGTGGAAACACCATATATTTT.

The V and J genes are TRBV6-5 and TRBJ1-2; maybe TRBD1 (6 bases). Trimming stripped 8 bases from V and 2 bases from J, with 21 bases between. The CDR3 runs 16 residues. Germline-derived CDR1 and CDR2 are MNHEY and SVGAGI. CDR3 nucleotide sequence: TGTGCCAGCTCAGTAGCCGGGAGGGGGAGCAACTATGGCTACACCTTC. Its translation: CASSVAGRGSNYGYTF.

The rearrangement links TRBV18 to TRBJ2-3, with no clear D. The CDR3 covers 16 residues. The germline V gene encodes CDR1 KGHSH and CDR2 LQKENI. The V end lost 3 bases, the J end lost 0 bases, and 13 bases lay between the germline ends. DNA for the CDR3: TGTGCCAGCTCACCGTTGGGCGTTTCTAGCACAGATACGCAGTATTTT. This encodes CASSPLGVSSTDTQYF. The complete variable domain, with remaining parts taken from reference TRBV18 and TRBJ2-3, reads NAGVMQNPRHLVRRRGQEARLRCSPMKGHSHVYWYRQLPEEGLKFMVYLQKENIIDESGMPKERFSAEFPKEGPSILRIQQVVRGDSAAYFCASSPLGVSSTDTQYFGPGTRLTVL.

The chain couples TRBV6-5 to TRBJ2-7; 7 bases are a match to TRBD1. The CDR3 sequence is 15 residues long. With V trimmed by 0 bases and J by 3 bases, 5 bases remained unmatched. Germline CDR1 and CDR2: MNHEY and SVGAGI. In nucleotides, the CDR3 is TGTGCCAGCAGTTACTCGTGGCGACAGGGCTACGAGCAGTACTTC. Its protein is CASSYSWRQGYEQYF.

The chain's CDR3 is CSAQIGDSYNEQFF. The DNA for the CDR3 is TGCAGTGCCCAGATTGGCGACAGCTACAATGAGCAGTTCTTC. The V and J genes are TRBV20-1 and TRBJ2-1, with a possible D match to TRBD1 (5 bases). Germline-derived CDR1 and CDR2 are DFQATT and SNEGSKA (reference sequence). The CDR3 sequence is 14 residues long. V was clipped by 6 bases and J by 3 bases, with 15 bases between them.

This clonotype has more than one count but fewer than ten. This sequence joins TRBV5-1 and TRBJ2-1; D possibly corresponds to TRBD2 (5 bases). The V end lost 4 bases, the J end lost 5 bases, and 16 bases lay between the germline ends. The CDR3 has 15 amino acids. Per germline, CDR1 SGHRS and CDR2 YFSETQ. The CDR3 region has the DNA TGCGCCAGCAGCCCGCGGACTCGGAATCACAATGAGCAGTTCTTC. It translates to CASSPRTRNHNEQFF.

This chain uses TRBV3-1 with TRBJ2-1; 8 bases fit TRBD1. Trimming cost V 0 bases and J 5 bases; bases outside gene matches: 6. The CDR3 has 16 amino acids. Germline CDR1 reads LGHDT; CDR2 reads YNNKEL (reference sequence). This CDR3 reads CASSQDSGQGDNEQFF. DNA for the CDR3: TGTGCCAGCAGCCAAGATTCAGGACAGGGAGACAATGAGCAGTTCTTC.

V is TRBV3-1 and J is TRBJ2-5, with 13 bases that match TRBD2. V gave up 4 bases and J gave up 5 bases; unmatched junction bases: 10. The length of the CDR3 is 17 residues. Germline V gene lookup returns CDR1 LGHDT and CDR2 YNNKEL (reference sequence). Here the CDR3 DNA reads TGTGCCAGCAGCCCTGGACCGGGACTAGCGGGGCAGGAGACCCAGTACTTC. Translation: CASSPGPGLAGQETQYF.

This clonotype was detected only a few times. CDR3 protein: CASSQVPGEAYNEQFF. The CDR3 DNA sequence: TGTGCCAGCAGCCAAGTCCCAGGGGAGGCCTACAATGAGCAGTTCTTC. The genes are TRBV4-2 and TRBJ2-1, with D perhaps matching TRBD1 or TRBD2 (6 bases each). V gave up 1 base and J gave up 2 bases, with 12 bases separating them. Germline V gives CDR1 LGHNA, CDR2 YNFKEQ. This CDR3 is built from 16 residues.

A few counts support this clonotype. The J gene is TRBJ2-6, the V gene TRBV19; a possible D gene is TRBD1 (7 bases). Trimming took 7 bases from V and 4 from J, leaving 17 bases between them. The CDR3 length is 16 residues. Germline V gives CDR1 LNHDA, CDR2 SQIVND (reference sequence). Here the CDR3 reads CASTPQGGVGANVLTF. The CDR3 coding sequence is TGTGCCAGTACTCCCCAGGGGGGCGTGGGGGCCAACGTCCTGACTTTC.

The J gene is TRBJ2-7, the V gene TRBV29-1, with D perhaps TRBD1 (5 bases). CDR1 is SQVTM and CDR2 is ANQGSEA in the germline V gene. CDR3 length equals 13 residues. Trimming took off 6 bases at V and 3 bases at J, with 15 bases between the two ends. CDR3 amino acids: CSVPTVSNYEQYF. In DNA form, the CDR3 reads TGCAGCGTCCCGACAGTGTCCAACTACGAGCAGTACTTC.

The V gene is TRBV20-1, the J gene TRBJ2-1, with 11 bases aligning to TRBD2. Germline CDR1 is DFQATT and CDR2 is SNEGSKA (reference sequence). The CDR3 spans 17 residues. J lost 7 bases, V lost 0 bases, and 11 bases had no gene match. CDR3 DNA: TGCAGTGCTAGAGATCTCGGATTAGCGGGAGGGTTAAATGAGCAGTTCTTC. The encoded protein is CSARDLGLAGGLNEQFF.

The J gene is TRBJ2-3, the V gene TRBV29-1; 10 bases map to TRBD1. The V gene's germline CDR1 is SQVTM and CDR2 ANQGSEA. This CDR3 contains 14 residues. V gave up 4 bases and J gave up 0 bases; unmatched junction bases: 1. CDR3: CSVGQGASTDTQYF. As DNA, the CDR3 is TGCAGCGTTGGACAGGGGGCGAGCACAGATACGCAGTATTTT.